The sequence of this T cell receptor (beta chain) was determined in a study of blood T cells in healthy people across ages. Study-level findings and limits: With donor CMV status unknown, expanded clonotype changes were possibly confounded. Whereas aged donors had fewer naive CD4+ cells, long-lived donors had more of them and higher diversity.

With a J-beta primer mix and a sample-barcoded 5' primer, a second PCR ran about 6 to 11 cycles. Each cDNA molecule received a tag from a template-switch adaptor that had 12 random nucleotides. TCRdb passed the 5' RACE reads through MiXCR, listing each CDR3 protein once. Found here are under 750,000 distinct CDR3 sequences, under 55% of them singletons; the top ten hold around 23%. The CDR3 spans 13 residues. Germline V gives CDR1 SQVTM, CDR2 ANQGSEA. V was cut by 7 bases and J by 1 base, with 13 bases left in between. Sample donors were healthy Caucasian individuals that came from Russia, aged 6 to 90. This clonotype showed up just a few times. The antigen is not known.

The gene calls are TRBV29-1 and TRBJ1-1; a weak D match, TRBD1 (5 bases). The sequencing sample was made of blood. The TCR was taken from a man older than 75 in good health. The CDR3 protein is CSGGAVANTEAFF. The CDR3 region has the DNA TGCAGCGGCGGGGCAGTAGCGAACACTGAAGCTTTCTTT.